These T cell receptor beta chains were read from a single sample in a study of OX40 agonist ivuxolimab in advanced cancers. The table came from immunoSEQ multiplex PCR; TCRdb's copy has only in-frame clones and leaves some out. The table includes about 26,000 clones, more than 75% detected once. Sequencing used CD4+ or CD8+ T cells sorted from blood, obtained in a trial of the OX40 agonist ivuxolimab. All receptors come from an adult with an advanced solid tumor such as melanoma, head and neck, liver or kidney cancer. Each CDR3 is given with its conserved first and last residue. The D gene is left open where the match is weak. Expanded clones get a size class; other rows say once, few or many, or leave the size out.

size,J,D,length,V,CDR3,DNA
once,TRBJ2-7,NA,15,TRBV7-9,CASSTAGRRSYEQYF,TGTGCCAGCAGCACCGCGGGACGGCGGTCCTACGAGCAGTACTTC
NA,TRBJ2-1,TRBD2,14,TRBV5-1,CASSPAGAYNEQFF,TGCGCCAGCAGTCCAGCGGGGGCTTACAATGAGCAGTTCTTC
NA,TRBJ2-1,TRBD1,15,TRBV27,CASGVGTGPLNEQFF,TGTGCCAGCGGGGTTGGGACAGGGCCCCTCAATGAGCAGTTCTTC
NA,TRBJ2-7,NA,15,TRBV7-6,CASSPGPAFLNEQYF,TGTGCCAGCAGCCCAGGACCCGCCTTCTTGAACGAGCAGTACTTC
NA,TRBJ2-7,TRBD2,14,TRBV4-1,CASSQDRTRHEQYF,TGCGCCAGCAGCCAAGACAGGACTAGACACGAGCAGTACTTC
NA,TRBJ2-6,NA,15,TRBV9,CASSGLGTGANVLTF,TGTGCCAGCAGCGGTCTCGGTACTGGGGCCAACGTCCTGACTTTC
NA,TRBJ1-4,NA,16,TRBV7-2,CASSLSPGGVAEKLFF,TGTGCCAGCAGCCTAAGTCCCGGGGGAGTCGCTGAAAAACTGTTTTTT
NA,TRBJ1-2,NA,14,TRBV7-9,CASSGRTGGYGYTF,TGTGCCAGCAGCGGCAGGACGGGCGGCTATGGCTACACCTTC
NA,TRBJ2-2,TRBD2,15,TRBV10-3,CAATAGGTNTGELFF,TGTGCCGCGACTGCGGGGGGAACGAACACCGGGGAGCTGTTTTTT
NA,TRBJ1-1,NA,12,TRBV19,CATRLGKTEAFF,TGTGCCACCCGGCTGGGGAAGACTGAAGCTTTCTTT
few,TRBJ2-3,NA,15,TRBV4-3,CASSQDRAFADTQYF,TGCGCCAGCAGCCAAGATCGTGCATTTGCAGATACGCAGTATTTT
NA,TRBJ1-2,TRBD1,15,TRBV6-5,CASSRLYRGDYGYTF,TGTGCCAGCAGTCGACTTTACAGGGGCGACTATGGCTACACCTTC
NA,TRBJ1-2,TRBD1,16,TRBV6-4,CASSDTGQGKYYGYTF,TGTGCCAGCAGTGACACGGGACAGGGAAAATACTATGGCTACACCTTC
NA,TRBJ2-7,TRBD2,15,TRBV19,CASSMASGHDYEQYF,TGTGCCAGTAGTATGGCTAGCGGACACGACTACGAGCAGTACTTC
NA,TRBJ1-1,NA,15,TRBV7-9,CASSLGWGENTEAFF,TGTGCCAGCAGCTTAGGTTGGGGGGAGAACACTGAAGCTTTCTTT
few,TRBJ2-4,NA,14,TRBV6-1,CASSEAAGADIQYF,TGTGCCAGCAGTGAAGCGGCAGGGGCGGACATTCAGTACTTC
NA,TRBJ2-1,NA,12,TRBV7-9,CASSFVEHEQFF,TGTGCCAGCAGCTTCGTTGAGCATGAGCAGTTCTTC
NA,TRBJ2-7,TRBD2,13,TRBV7-9,CASSLLAVYEQYF,TGTGCCAGCAGCCTACTAGCGGTCTACGAGCAGTACTTC
NA,TRBJ2-3,TRBD2,16,TRBV7-2,CASMFGLAGGADTQYF,TGTGCCAGCATGTTCGGACTAGCGGGGGGTGCAGATACGCAGTATTTT
NA,TRBJ2-7,TRBD1,13,TRBV29-1,CSVRTGYGYEQYF,TGCAGCGTCCGGACAGGGTACGGCTACGAGCAGTACTTC
NA,TRBJ1-1,NA,16,TRBV7-9,CASSLLITAMNTEAFF,TGTGCCAGCAGCCTCCTTATAACGGCTATGAACACTGAAGCTTTCTTT
NA,TRBJ1-6,TRBD1,15,TRBV4-3,CASSQDPVGTVPLHF,TGCGCCAGCAGCCAAGATCCAGTGGGGACAGTCCCCCTCCACTTT
NA,TRBJ2-1,NA,13,TRBV11-2,CASSYAIGAGEFF,TGTGCCAGCAGCTACGCGATAGGGGCCGGCGAGTTCTTC
few,TRBJ2-7,NA,11,TRBV7-9,CASSGVYEQYF,TGTGCCAGCAGTGGAGTCTACGAGCAGTACTTC
NA,TRBJ2-1,NA,13,TRBV10-2,CASRAGAYNEQFF,TGCGCCAGCAGGGCCGGGGCCTACAATGAGCAGTTCTTC
NA,TRBJ2-2,TRBD2,16,TRBV4-3,CASSQAGTSGTGELFF,TGCGCCAGCAGCCAAGCAGGGACTAGCGGCACCGGGGAGCTGTTTTTT
NA,TRBJ2-1,NA,14,TRBV11-3,CASTLAGVSREQFF,TGTGCCAGCACCCTCGCAGGGGTTTCGAGAGAGCAGTTCTTC
NA,TRBJ2-3,TRBD2,16,TRBV7-9,CASSLPQRGGSDTQYF,TGTGCCAGCAGCTTACCGCAGCGGGGGGGCTCAGATACGCAGTATTTT
NA,TRBJ2-3,NA,16,TRBV9,CASSVGGSSSTDTQYF,TGTGCCAGCAGCGTAGGGGGGTCCTCTAGCACAGATACGCAGTATTTT
once,TRBJ2-2,TRBD2,15,TRBV19,CASSILRGESGELFF,TGTGCCAGTAGTATCCTCCGGGGGGAGTCCGGGGAGCTGTTTTTT
few,TRBJ2-3,NA,16,TRBV7-6,CASTTFGGGTTDTQYF,TGTGCCAGCACCACATTTGGGGGGGGGACAACAGATACGCAGTATTTT
NA,TRBJ1-5,NA,12,TRBV4-2,CASSQGNQPQHF,TGTGCCAGCAGTCAGGGAAATCAGCCCCAGCATTTT
few,TRBJ2-5,NA,16,TRBV18,CASSPFGQSGWETQYF,TGTGCCAGCTCACCCTTTGGACAGTCTGGTTGGGAGACCCAGTACTTC
few,TRBJ2-7,NA,13,TRBV7-6,CASSSTGWPEQYF,TGTGCCAGCAGCTCGACCGGGTGGCCCGAGCAGTACTTC
NA,TRBJ2-2,NA,12,TRBV5-1,CASPGDTGELFF,TGCGCCAGCCCGGGGGACACCGGGGAGCTGTTTTTT
NA,TRBJ2-6,NA,22,TRBV7-3,CASSLIGQGISPGTGGANVLTF,TGTGCCAGCAGCTTAATCGGGCAGGGGATAAGCCCCGGCACTGGCGGGGCCAACGTCCTGACTTTC
NA,TRBJ1-1,NA,15,TRBV7-9,CASRPPRQSNTEAFF,TGTGCCAGCAGGCCCCCTCGGCAGTCGAACACTGAAGCTTTCTTT
NA,TRBJ1-6,NA,15,TRBV6-6,CASSYGPTANSPLHF,TGTGCCAGCAGTTACGGACCGACTGCTAATTCACCCCTCCACTTT
NA,TRBJ1-1,NA,17,TRBV7-9,CASSPDSLPVVNTEAFF,TGTGCCAGCAGCCCGGACTCCCTTCCCGTGGTAAACACTGAAGCTTTCTTT
NA,TRBJ2-1,TRBD2,16,TRBV6-1,CASSEWTSGGADEQFF,TGTGCCAGCAGTGAATGGACTAGCGGGGGGGCGGATGAGCAGTTCTTC
NA,TRBJ1-6,NA,13,TRBV9,CASSADPNSPLHF,TGTGCCAGCAGCGCTGACCCAAATTCACCCCTCCACTTT
few,TRBJ2-7,NA,15,TRBV27,CASSVRGYGSYEQYF,TGTGCCAGCAGTGTAAGGGGATACGGCTCCTACGAGCAGTACTTC
once,TRBJ2-2,TRBD2,16,TRBV5-4,CATMPGLAGPPGELFF,TGTGCCACTATGCCGGGACTAGCGGGCCCTCCCGGGGAGCTGTTTTTT
NA,TRBJ1-2,TRBD1,13,TRBV5-1,CASSFQGAGGYTF,TGCGCCAGCAGCTTCCAGGGGGCCGGTGGCTACACCTTC
NA,TRBJ1-2,TRBD1,16,TRBV9,CASSVQTGGAGYGYTF,TGTGCCAGCAGCGTGCAAACAGGGGGCGCGGGGTATGGCTACACCTTC
NA,TRBJ1-6,NA,13,TRBV6-5,CASSGQYNSPLHF,TGTGCCAGCAGCGGACAGTATAATTCACCCCTCCACTTT
NA,TRBJ1-1,TRBD1,17,TRBV5-1,CASSPGQLGLMNTEAFF,TGCGCCAGCAGCCCGGGACAGTTGGGGTTGATGAACACTGAAGCTTTCTTT
NA,TRBJ1-4,NA,15,TRBV27,CASSLSPGVREKLFF,TGTGCCAGCAGTTTGTCTCCCGGGGTAAGGGAAAAACTGTTTTTT